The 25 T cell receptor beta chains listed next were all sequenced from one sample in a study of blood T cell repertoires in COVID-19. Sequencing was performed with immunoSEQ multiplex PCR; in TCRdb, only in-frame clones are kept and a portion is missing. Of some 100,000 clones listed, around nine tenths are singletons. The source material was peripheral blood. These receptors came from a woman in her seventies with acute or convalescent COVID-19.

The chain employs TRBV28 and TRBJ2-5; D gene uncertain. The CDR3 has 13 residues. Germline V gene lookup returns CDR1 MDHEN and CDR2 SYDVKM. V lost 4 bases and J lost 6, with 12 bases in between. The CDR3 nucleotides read TGTGCCAGCAGTTATCGGTCGAAGCAGACCCAGTACTTC. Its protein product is CASSYRSKQTQYF. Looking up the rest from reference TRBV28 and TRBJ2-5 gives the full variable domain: DVKVTQSSRYLVKRTGEKVFLECVQDMDHENMFWYRQDPGLGLRLIYFSYDVKMKEKGDIPEGYSVSREKKERFSLILESASTNQTSMYLCASSYRSKQTQYFGPGTRLLVL.

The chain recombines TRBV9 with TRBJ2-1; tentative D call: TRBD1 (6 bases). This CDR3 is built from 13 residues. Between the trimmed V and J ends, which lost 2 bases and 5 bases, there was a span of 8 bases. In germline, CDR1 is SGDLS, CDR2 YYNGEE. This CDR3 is CASSVGQHNEQFF. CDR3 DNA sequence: TGTGCCAGCAGCGTCGGACAGCACAATGAGCAGTTCTTC.

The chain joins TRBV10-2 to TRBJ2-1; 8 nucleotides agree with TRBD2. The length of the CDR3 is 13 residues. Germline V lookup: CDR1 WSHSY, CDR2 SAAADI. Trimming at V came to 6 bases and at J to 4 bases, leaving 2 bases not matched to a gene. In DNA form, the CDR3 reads TGCGCCAGCAGGGCTAGCGGGTACAATGAGCAGTTCTTC. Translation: CASRASGYNEQFF.

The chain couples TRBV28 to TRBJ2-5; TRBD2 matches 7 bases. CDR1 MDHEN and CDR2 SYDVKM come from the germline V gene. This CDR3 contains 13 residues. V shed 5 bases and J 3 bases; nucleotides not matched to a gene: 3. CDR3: CASSGLAEETQYF. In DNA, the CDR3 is TGTGCCAGCAGTGGTCTAGCGGAAGAGACCCAGTACTTC.

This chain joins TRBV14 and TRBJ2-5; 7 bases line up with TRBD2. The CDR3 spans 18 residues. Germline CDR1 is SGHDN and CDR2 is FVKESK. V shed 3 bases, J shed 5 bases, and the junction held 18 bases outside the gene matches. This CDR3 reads CASSHQVSLWGGLETQYF. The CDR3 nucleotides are TGTGCCAGCAGCCACCAAGTTTCTCTGTGGGGGGGTCTTGAGACCCAGTACTTC.

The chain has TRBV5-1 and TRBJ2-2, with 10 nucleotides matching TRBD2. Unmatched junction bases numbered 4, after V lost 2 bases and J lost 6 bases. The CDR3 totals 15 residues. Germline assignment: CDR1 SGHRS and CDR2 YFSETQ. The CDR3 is CASSFPSGSAGELFF. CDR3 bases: TGCGCCAGCAGCTTCCCTAGCGGGAGTGCCGGGGAGCTGTTTTTT.

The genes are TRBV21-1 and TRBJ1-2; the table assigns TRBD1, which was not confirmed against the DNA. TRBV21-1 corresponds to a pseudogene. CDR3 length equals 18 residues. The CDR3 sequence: CASSIKTGGNPFFYGYTF. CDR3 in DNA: TGTGCCAGCAGCATCAAGACAGGGGGTAATCCTTTCTTCTATGGCTACACCTTC.

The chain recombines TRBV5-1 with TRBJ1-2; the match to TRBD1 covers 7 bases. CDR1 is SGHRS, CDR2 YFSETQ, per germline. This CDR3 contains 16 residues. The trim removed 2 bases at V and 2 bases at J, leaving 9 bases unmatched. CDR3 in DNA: TGCGCCAGCAGCTTTACCCAGACAGGGCAAAACTATGGCTACACCTTC. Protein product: CASSFTQTGQNYGYTF.

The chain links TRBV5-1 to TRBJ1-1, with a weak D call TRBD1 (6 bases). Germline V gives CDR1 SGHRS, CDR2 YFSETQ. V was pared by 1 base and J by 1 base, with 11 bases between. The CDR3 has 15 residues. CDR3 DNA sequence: TGCGCCAGCAGCTTGATCGGGACAAAGAACACTGAAGCTTTCTTT. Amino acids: CASSLIGTKNTEAFF.

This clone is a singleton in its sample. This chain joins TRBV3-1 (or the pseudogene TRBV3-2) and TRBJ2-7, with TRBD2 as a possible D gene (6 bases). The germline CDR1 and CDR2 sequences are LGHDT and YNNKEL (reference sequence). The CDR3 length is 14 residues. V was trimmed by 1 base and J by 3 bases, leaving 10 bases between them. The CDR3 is CASSQGQGGYEQYF. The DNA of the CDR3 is TGTGCCAGCAGCCAAGGGCAGGGAGGCTACGAGCAGTACTTC.

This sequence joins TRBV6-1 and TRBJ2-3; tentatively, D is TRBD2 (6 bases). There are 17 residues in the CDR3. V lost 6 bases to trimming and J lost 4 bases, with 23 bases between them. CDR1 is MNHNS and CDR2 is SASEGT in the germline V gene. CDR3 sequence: CASREHHRGSGADTQYF. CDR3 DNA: TGTGCCAGCAGGGAACATCATAGGGGCTCGGGGGCAGATACGCAGTATTTT.

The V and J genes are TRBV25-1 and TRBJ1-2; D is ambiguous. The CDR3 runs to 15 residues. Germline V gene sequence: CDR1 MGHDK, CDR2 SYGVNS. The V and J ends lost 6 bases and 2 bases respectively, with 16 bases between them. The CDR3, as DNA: TGTGCCAGCAGCCTTGGCGGGAGCAAAAACTATGGCTACACCTTC. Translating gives CASSLGGSKNYGYTF.

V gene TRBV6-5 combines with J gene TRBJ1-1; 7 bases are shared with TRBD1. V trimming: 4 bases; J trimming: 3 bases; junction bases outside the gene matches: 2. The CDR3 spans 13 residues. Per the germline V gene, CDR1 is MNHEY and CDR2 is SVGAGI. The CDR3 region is CASSSDRYTEAFF. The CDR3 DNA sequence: TGTGCCAGCAGTTCGGACAGGTACACTGAAGCTTTCTTT.

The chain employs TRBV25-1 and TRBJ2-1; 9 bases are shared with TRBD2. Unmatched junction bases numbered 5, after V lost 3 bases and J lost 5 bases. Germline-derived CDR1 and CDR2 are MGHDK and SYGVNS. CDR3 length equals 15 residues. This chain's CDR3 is CASSDGGRGHNEQFF. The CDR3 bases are TGTGCCAGCAGTGATGGCGGGAGGGGGCACAATGAGCAGTTCTTC.

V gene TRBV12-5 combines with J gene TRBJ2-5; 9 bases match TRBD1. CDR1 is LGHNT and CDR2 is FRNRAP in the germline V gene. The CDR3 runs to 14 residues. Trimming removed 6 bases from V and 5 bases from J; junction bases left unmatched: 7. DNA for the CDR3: TGTGCTAGTGGGCGGGACAGGGACGGGGAGACCCAGTACTTC. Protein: CASGRDRDGETQYF. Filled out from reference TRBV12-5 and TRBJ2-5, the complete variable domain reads DARVTQTPRHKVTEMGQEVTMRCQPILGHNTVFWYRQTMMQGLELLAYFRNRAPLDDSGMPKDRFSAEMPDATLATLKIQPSEPRDSAVYFCASGRDRDGETQYFGPGTRLLVL.

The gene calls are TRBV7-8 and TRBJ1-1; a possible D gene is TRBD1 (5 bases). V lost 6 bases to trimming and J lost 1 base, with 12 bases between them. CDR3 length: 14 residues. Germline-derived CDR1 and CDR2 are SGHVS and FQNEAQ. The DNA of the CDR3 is TGTGCCAGCAGGGGACTTTCCGCGAACACTGAAGCTTTCTTT. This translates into CASRGLSANTEAFF.

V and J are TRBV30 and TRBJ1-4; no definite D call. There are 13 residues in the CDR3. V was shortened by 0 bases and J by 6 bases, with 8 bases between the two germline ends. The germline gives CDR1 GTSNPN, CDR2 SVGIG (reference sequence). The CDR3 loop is CAWSVPGYEKLFF. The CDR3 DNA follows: TGTGCCTGGAGTGTACCCGGGTATGAAAAACTGTTTTTT.

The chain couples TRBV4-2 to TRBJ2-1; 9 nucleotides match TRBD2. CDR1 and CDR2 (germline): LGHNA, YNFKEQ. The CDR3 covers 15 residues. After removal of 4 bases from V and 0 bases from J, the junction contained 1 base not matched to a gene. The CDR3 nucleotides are TGTGCCAGCAGCCGTAGCGGGAGCTCCTACAATGAGCAGTTCTTC. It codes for CASSRSGSSYNEQFF.

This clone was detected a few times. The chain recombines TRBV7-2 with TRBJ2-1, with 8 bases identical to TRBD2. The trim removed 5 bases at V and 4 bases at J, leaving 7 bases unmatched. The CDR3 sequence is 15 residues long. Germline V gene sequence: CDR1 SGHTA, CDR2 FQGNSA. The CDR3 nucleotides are TGTGCCAGCAGCAAAGGGGCGGGAGGATACAATGAGCAGTTCTTC. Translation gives CASSKGAGGYNEQFF.

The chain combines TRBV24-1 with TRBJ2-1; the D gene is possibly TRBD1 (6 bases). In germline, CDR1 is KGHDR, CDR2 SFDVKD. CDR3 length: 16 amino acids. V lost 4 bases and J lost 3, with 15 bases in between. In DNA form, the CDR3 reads TGTGCCACCAGTGACCCTACAGGGTCCGGCTACAATGAGCAGTTCTTC. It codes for CATSDPTGSGYNEQFF.

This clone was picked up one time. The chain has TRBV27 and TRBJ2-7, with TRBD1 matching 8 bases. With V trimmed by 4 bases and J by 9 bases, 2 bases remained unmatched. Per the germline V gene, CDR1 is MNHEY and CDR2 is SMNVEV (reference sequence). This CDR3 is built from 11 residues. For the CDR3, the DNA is TGTGCCAGCAGTTCAGGGGGCGGGCAGTACTTC. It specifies CASSSGGGQYF.

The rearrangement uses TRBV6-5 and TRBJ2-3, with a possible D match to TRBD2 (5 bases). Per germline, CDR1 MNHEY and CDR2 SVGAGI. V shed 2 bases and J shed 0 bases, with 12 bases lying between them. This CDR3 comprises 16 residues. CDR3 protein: CASSYEWSGSTDTQYF. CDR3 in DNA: TGTGCCAGCAGTTACGAATGGAGCGGTAGCACAGATACGCAGTATTTT.

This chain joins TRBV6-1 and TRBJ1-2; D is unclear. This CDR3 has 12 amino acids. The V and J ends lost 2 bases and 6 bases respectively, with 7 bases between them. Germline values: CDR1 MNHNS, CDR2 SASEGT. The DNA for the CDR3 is TGTGCCAGCAGTGAACTAGTTGATGGCTACACCTTC. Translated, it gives CASSELVDGYTF.

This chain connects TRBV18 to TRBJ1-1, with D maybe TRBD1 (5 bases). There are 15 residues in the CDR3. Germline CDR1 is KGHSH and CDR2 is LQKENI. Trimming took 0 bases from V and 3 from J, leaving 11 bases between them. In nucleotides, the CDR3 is TGTGCCAGCTCACCACCAAGGGGCTGGGACACTGAAGCTTTCTTT. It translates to CASSPPRGWDTEAFF. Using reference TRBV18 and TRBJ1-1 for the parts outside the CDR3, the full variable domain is NAGVMQNPRHLVRRRGQEARLRCSPMKGHSHVYWYRQLPEEGLKFMVYLQKENIIDESGMPKERFSAEFPKEGPSILRIQQVVRGDSAAYFCASSPPRGWDTEAFFGQGTRLTVV.

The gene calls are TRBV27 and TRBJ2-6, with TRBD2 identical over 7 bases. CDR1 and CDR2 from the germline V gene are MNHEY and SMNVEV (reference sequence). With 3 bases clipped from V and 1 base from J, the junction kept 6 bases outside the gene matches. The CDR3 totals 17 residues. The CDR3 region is CASSLEGGPSGANVLTF. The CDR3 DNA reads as TGTGCCAGCAGTTTGGAGGGAGGGCCTTCTGGGGCCAACGTCCTGACTTTC.